Listed below are T cell receptor beta chains from one sample, sequenced in a study of T cell responses to AZD1222 COVID-19 vaccine. Using immunoSEQ multiplex PCR, the repertoire was profiled, and TCRdb retains in-frame clones only, with some absent. The sample includes over 100,000 clones, about 85% seen only once; the top ten take 5.2%. The material sequenced was peripheral blood, taken on day 0 of AZD1222 vaccination. These receptors were obtained from an adult in good health. CDR3s include the opening cysteine and the closing phenylalanine or tryptophan. Each record gives: D gene, clone size, J gene, V gene, CDR3 protein, CDR3 DNA. A D gene is named only where the DNA matches it firmly. Not all rows give a size; the values are once, few, many and, for expanded clones, a class.

d_call: NA; clone_size: NA; j_call: TRBJ1-2; v_call: TRBV18; cdr3_aa: CASSESRAGYGYTF; cdr3_nt: TGTGCCAGCTCGGAGAGCAGGGCTGGCTATGGCTACACCTTC
d_call: NA; clone_size: NA; j_call: TRBJ1-1; v_call: TRBV7-2; cdr3_aa: CASSLGVWGEAFF; cdr3_nt: TGTGCCAGCAGCTTAGGGGTTTGGGGTGAAGCTTTCTTT
d_call: NA; clone_size: once; j_call: TRBJ1-1; v_call: TRBV10-3; cdr3_aa: CAISESRETEAFF; cdr3_nt: TGTGCCATCAGTGAGTCGAGGGAAACTGAAGCTTTCTTT
d_call: NA; clone_size: NA; j_call: TRBJ2-3; v_call: TRBV5-1; cdr3_aa: CASSLVLAGSVYF; cdr3_nt: TGCGCCAGCAGCTTGGTACTAGCTGGTTCGGTGTATTTT
d_call: NA; clone_size: NA; j_call: TRBJ1-5; v_call: TRBV19; cdr3_aa: CASSIGGDWELAQHF; cdr3_nt: TGTGCCAGTAGTATAGGGGGGGACTGGGAGTTGGCCCAGCATTTT
d_call: NA; clone_size: NA; j_call: TRBJ1-3; v_call: TRBV7-2; cdr3_aa: CASSLTGVSGNTIYF; cdr3_nt: TGTGCCAGCAGCTTAACCGGGGTCTCTGGAAACACCATATATTTT
d_call: TRBD2; clone_size: NA; j_call: TRBJ2-7; v_call: TRBV6-5; cdr3_aa: CASSRSSGGAYEQYF; cdr3_nt: TGTGCCAGCAGTCGGTCTAGCGGGGGGGCTTACGAGCAGTACTTC
d_call: NA; clone_size: NA; j_call: TRBJ2-3; v_call: TRBV15; cdr3_aa: CATSREPSTGRQADTQYF; cdr3_nt: TGTGCCACCAGCAGAGAGCCCTCGACGGGACGGCAGGCAGATACGCAGTATTTT
d_call: NA; clone_size: NA; j_call: TRBJ1-6; v_call: TRBV11-2; cdr3_aa: CASSLDRRQLASPLHF; cdr3_nt: TGTGCCAGCAGCTTAGATAGGAGGCAGCTCGCTTCACCCCTCCACTTT
d_call: NA; clone_size: NA; j_call: TRBJ2-7; v_call: TRBV30; cdr3_aa: CAWSVGSYEQYF; cdr3_nt: TGTGCCTGGAGTGTAGGTTCCTACGAGCAGTACTTC
d_call: TRBD1; clone_size: NA; j_call: TRBJ1-5; v_call: TRBV7-9; cdr3_aa: CASRLQGPNQPQHF; cdr3_nt: TGTGCCAGCAGGTTACAGGGGCCAAATCAGCCCCAGCATTTT
d_call: TRBD1; clone_size: NA; j_call: TRBJ1-6; v_call: TRBV5-6; cdr3_aa: CASSGETGGWNSPLHF; cdr3_nt: TGTGCCAGCAGCGGCGAGACAGGGGGCTGGAATTCACCCCTCCACTTT
d_call: TRBD1; clone_size: NA; j_call: TRBJ1-2; v_call: TRBV5-1; cdr3_aa: CASSTGQGWGYTF; cdr3_nt: TGCGCCAGCAGCACAGGACAGGGTTGGGGCTACACCTTC
d_call: TRBD1; clone_size: NA; j_call: TRBJ1-2; v_call: TRBV27; cdr3_aa: CASTQTGGGEGYTF; cdr3_nt: TGTGCCAGCACCCAGACAGGGGGAGGAGAGGGCTACACCTTC
d_call: NA; clone_size: few; j_call: TRBJ1-2; v_call: TRBV3-1/TRBV3-2; cdr3_aa: CASSQETGRNGYTF; cdr3_nt: TGTGCCAGCAGCCAAGAAACAGGGAGGAATGGCTACACCTTC
d_call: TRBD1; clone_size: NA; j_call: TRBJ2-7; v_call: TRBV9; cdr3_aa: CASSVQGAWDEQYF; cdr3_nt: TGTGCCAGCAGCGTTCAGGGGGCTTGGGACGAGCAGTACTTC
d_call: NA; clone_size: NA; j_call: TRBJ1-4; v_call: TRBV7-2; cdr3_aa: CASSRAQGDEKLFF; cdr3_nt: TGTGCCAGCAGTAGGGCCCAAGGGGACGAAAAACTGTTTTTT
d_call: TRBD2; clone_size: NA; j_call: TRBJ2-7; v_call: TRBV2; cdr3_aa: CASSEGPGLAGSYEQYF; cdr3_nt: TGTGCCAGCAGTGAAGGCCCTGGACTAGCGGGATCCTACGAGCAGTACTTC
d_call: TRBD2; clone_size: NA; j_call: TRBJ2-6; v_call: TRBV19; cdr3_aa: CASSSLAGRGANVLTF; cdr3_nt: TGTGCCAGTAGTTCCTTAGCGGGAAGGGGGGCCAACGTCCTGACTTTC
d_call: TRBD1; clone_size: NA; j_call: TRBJ1-5; v_call: TRBV19; cdr3_aa: CASSSADRINQPQHF; cdr3_nt: TGTGCCAGTAGTTCCGCGGACAGGATCAATCAGCCCCAGCATTTT
d_call: TRBD2; clone_size: once; j_call: TRBJ2-1; v_call: TRBV4-2; cdr3_aa: CASSPSGGDEQFF; cdr3_nt: TGTGCCAGCAGCCCTAGCGGGGGGGATGAGCAGTTCTTC
d_call: NA; clone_size: NA; j_call: TRBJ2-7; v_call: TRBV24-1; cdr3_aa: CATSSIGVCQYF; cdr3_nt: TGTGCCACCAGTAGTATAGGGGTGTGCCAGTACTTC
d_call: TRBD2; clone_size: NA; j_call: TRBJ2-1; v_call: TRBV7-2; cdr3_aa: CASSFAGGDNEQFF; cdr3_nt: TGTGCCAGCAGCTTCGCCGGGGGGGACAATGAGCAGTTCTTC
d_call: NA; clone_size: NA; j_call: TRBJ2-7; v_call: TRBV9; cdr3_aa: CASSVGPLKYEQYF; cdr3_nt: TGTGCCAGCAGCGTAGGCCCCCTCAAGTACGAGCAGTACTTC
d_call: NA; clone_size: NA; j_call: TRBJ1-2; v_call: TRBV19; cdr3_aa: CASSGGMDGYTF; cdr3_nt: TGTGCCAGTAGTGGGGGCATGGATGGCTACACCTTC
d_call: TRBD2; clone_size: NA; j_call: TRBJ2-7; v_call: TRBV5-1; cdr3_aa: CASSLGLAEYEQYF; cdr3_nt: TGCGCCAGCAGCTTAGGGCTAGCGGAATACGAGCAGTACTTC